These 29 T cell receptor beta chains share one sample of origin, sequenced in a study of patients and donors after allogeneic stem cell transplantation. TCRdb passed the RT-PCR reads through MiXCR, listing each CDR3 protein once. The sample holds 200,000 to 250,000 distinct CDR3 sequences; roughly 15% are singletons and the top ten take 11%. The sequencing sample was made of blood, either unsorted or a sorted T cell fraction (not recorded which). These receptors were collected from a human donor who was either an allogeneic HSCT recipient or a stem cell or donor lymphocyte infusion donor (not recorded which). It is not recorded whose cells these are; they may come from a transplant donor.

The chain combines TRBV5-1 with TRBJ2-5; 8 nucleotides align to TRBD2. In germline, CDR1 is SGHRS, CDR2 YFSETQ. The length of the CDR3 is 15 residues. With 4 bases clipped from V and 4 bases from J, the junction kept 9 bases outside the gene matches. This chain's CDR3 is CASSPVSAGGETQYF. The CDR3 nucleotides are TGCGCCAGCAGCCCCGTGTCTGCGGGGGGAGAGACCCAGTACTTC.

V and J are TRBV5-6 and TRBJ2-2, with a possible D match to TRBD2 (5 bases). The ends were cut back, 4 bases at V and 9 bases at J, with 22 bases in the middle. CDR1 SGHDT and CDR2 YYEEEE come from the germline V gene. The CDR3 runs 16 residues. DNA for the CDR3: TGTGCCAGCAGCCGGCTCGAGGCGGGCCCGAGGCGGGAGCTGTTTTTT. Its translation is CASSRLEAGPRRELFF.

This clonotype was seen many times. The chain combines TRBV29-1 with TRBJ2-7; 8 bases are shared with TRBD2. Trimming took 6 bases from V and 2 from J; bases not matched to a gene: 6. CDR1 SQVTM and CDR2 ANQGSEA come from the germline V gene. CDR3 size: 13 residues. The CDR3 nucleotides read TGCAGCGTAGGCGGGGGGCCAACCTACGAGCAGTACTTC. Its translation: CSVGGGPTYEQYF.

This clonotype was detected only a few times. This sequence joins TRBV10-3 and TRBJ2-4; D perhaps matches TRBD1 (5 bases). Trimming shortened V by 3 bases and J by 5 bases, and 11 bases separated the two germline ends. Germline V gives CDR1 ENHRY, CDR2 SYGVKD. The CDR3 has 14 amino acids. For the CDR3, the DNA is TGTGCCATCAGTGAAACAGGATGGGAAAACATTCAGTACTTC. Its translation: CAISETGWENIQYF.

This clonotype was counted many times. V gene TRBV7-3 combines with J gene TRBJ2-1; tentatively, D is TRBD1 or TRBD2 (6 bases each). Trimming removed 5 bases from V and 4 bases from J, with 12 bases in between. Germline assignment: CDR1 SGHTA and CDR2 FQGTGA. This CDR3 spans 14 amino acids. This CDR3 reads CASSPGDIYNEQFF. The CDR3 DNA reads as TGTGCCAGCAGCCCGGGGGACATATACAATGAGCAGTTCTTC.

This clonotype was detected ten times or more. The chain has TRBV9 and TRBJ1-1; D possibly corresponds to TRBD1 (6 bases). Germline-derived CDR1 and CDR2 are SGDLS and YYNGEE. V dropped 3 bases and J dropped 8 bases, with 14 bases sitting between them. This CDR3 comprises 13 residues. CDR3 amino acids: CASSARVDREAFF. For the CDR3, the DNA is TGTGCCAGCAGCGCCCGCGTCGACAGGGAAGCTTTCTTT.

This clonotype was recorded at least ten times. The chain employs TRBV14 and TRBJ2-1, with 9 nucleotides matching TRBD2. Germline CDR1 is SGHDN and CDR2 is FVKESK. After removal of 0 bases from V and 3 bases from J, the junction contained 3 bases not matched to a gene. This CDR3 contains 16 residues. The CDR3 loop reads CASSQESGGRYNEQFF. The CDR3 bases are TGTGCCAGCAGCCAAGAGAGCGGGGGGCGCTACAATGAGCAGTTCTTC. Looking up the rest from reference TRBV14 and TRBJ2-1 gives the full variable domain: EAGVTQFPSHSVIEKGQTVTLRCDPISGHDNLYWYRRVMGKEIKFLLHFVKESKQDESGMPNNRFLAERTGGTYSTLKVQPAELEDSGVYFCASSQESGGRYNEQFFGPGTRLTVL.

The chain combines TRBV5-1 with TRBJ2-1; 8 bases match TRBD2. The CDR3 runs to 15 residues. CDR1 SGHRS and CDR2 YFSETQ come from the germline V gene. Trimming took 6 bases from V and 6 from J; bases not matched to a gene: 11. The CDR3 reads CASTTGGAGGNEQFF. The CDR3 DNA follows: TGCGCCAGCACCACGGGTGGGGCGGGAGGCAATGAGCAGTTCTTC.

The genes are TRBV10-3 and TRBJ2-7, with unresolved D. V lost 3 bases and J 2 bases, leaving 11 bases between the germline ends. The germline V gene encodes CDR1 ENHRY and CDR2 SYGVKD. This CDR3 has 14 amino acids. The DNA of the CDR3 is TGTGCCATCAGTGAAGTACCCAAAGCCTACGAGCAGTACTTC. It is translated as CAISEVPKAYEQYF.

This clonotype turned up a few times. The chain combines TRBV28 with TRBJ2-3, with TRBD2 matching over 11 bases. Germline V lookup: CDR1 MDHEN, CDR2 SYDVKM. V lost 4 bases and J lost 5; bases outside the gene matches: 8. The CDR3 has 16 residues. The CDR3 DNA reads as TGTGCCAGCAGTTCCCTAGCGGGGGGCGGGATAGATACGCAGTATTTT. Protein: CASSSLAGGGIDTQYF.

J is TRBJ1-6 and V is TRBV5-5; unclear D gene. The V and J ends lost 0 bases and 4 bases respectively, with 8 bases between them. The CDR3 runs to 15 residues. CDR1 SGHKS and CDR2 YYEKEE come from the germline V gene (reference sequence). CDR3 nucleotides: TGTGCCAGCAGCTTGGAACGGGCGTATAATTCACCCCTCCACTTT. Translated: CASSLERAYNSPLHF. Supplemented by reference TRBV5-5 and TRBJ1-6, the full variable domain reads DAGVTQSPTHLIKTRGQQVTLRCSPISGHKSVSWYQQVLGQGPQFIFQYYEKEERGRGNFPDRFSARQFPNYSSELNVNALLLGDSALYLCASSLERAYNSPLHFGNGTRLTVT.

This clonotype was seen a few times. The J gene is TRBJ1-2, the V gene TRBV19, with 7 bases fitting TRBD1. The V gene end was trimmed by 4 bases and the J gene end by 0 bases; junction bases not matched to a gene: 5. The CDR3 covers 15 residues. Germline loops: CDR1 LNHDA, CDR2 SQIVND (reference sequence). The CDR3 DNA sequence: TGTGCCAGTAGTAGCGCAGGGGGAGCTAACTATGGCTACACCTTC. It is translated as CASSSAGGANYGYTF.

A few counts support this clonotype. The rearrangement joins TRBV9 to TRBJ1-5, with D tentatively TRBD1 (5 bases). The V gene lost 7 bases and the J gene lost 1 base, with 12 bases spanning the gap. Germline CDR1 and CDR2: SGDLS and YYNGEE. This CDR3 comprises 14 residues. CDR3 amino acids: CASGGGASNQPQHF. The CDR3 nucleotides are TGTGCCAGCGGTGGGGGAGCCAGCAATCAGCCCCAGCATTTT.

This clonotype was counted only a few times. The chain recombines TRBV7-6 with TRBJ2-5; D perhaps matches TRBD2 (5 bases). This CDR3 contains 15 residues. V shed 4 bases and J shed 1 base, with 13 bases lying between them. Germline CDR1 reads SGHVS; CDR2 reads FNYEAQ. This CDR3 reads CASSSDGIGQETQYF. The CDR3 DNA is TGTGCCAGCAGCTCGGACGGGATCGGCCAAGAGACCCAGTACTTC.

The chain uses TRBV9 and TRBJ2-1, with a weak D call TRBD1 (6 bases). The CDR3 runs to 15 residues. CDR1 is SGDLS, CDR2 YYNGEE, per germline. The germline V and J ends were trimmed by 3 bases and 7 bases, with 17 bases remaining between them. The CDR3 protein is CASSARQELLNEQFF. CDR3 DNA sequence: TGTGCCAGCAGCGCTCGACAGGAATTGCTGAATGAGCAGTTCTTC.

This clonotype has at least ten counts. The chain has TRBV11-2 and TRBJ1-2; no clear D. There are 15 residues in the CDR3. CDR1 and CDR2 (germline): SGHAT, FQNNGV. Trimming cost V 5 bases and J 2 bases, with 15 bases left between them. The CDR3 reads CASSRGGIGNYGYTF. Here the CDR3 DNA reads TGTGCCAGCAGCCGAGGAGGGATTGGCAACTATGGCTACACCTTC.

This clonotype was counted many times. This chain links TRBV4-1 with TRBJ1-1; 7 bases fit TRBD1. The trim removed 3 bases at V and 4 bases at J, leaving 8 bases unmatched. This CDR3 region has 15 residues. In germline, CDR1 is MGHRA, CDR2 YSYEKL. CDR3 sequence (DNA): TGCGCCAGCAGCCAGAGAGGGGGCCGTGGCACTGAAGCTTTCTTT. Translated: CASSQRGGRGTEAFF.

The rearrangement links TRBV29-1 to TRBJ2-5; no clear D gene. Germline CDR1 and CDR2: SQVTM and ANQGSEA. The germline V and J ends were trimmed by 3 bases and 7 bases, with 6 bases remaining between them. The CDR3 extends over 10 amino acids. The CDR3 loop reads CSVEVGTQYF. As DNA, the CDR3 is TGCAGCGTTGAGGTTGGGACCCAGTACTTC.

This clonotype came up many times. The CDR3 spells CASSVAAVAGSGNTIYF. As DNA, the CDR3 is TGTGCCAGCAGCGTAGCGGCCGTGGCCGGCTCTGGAAACACCATATATTTT. The chain recombines TRBV9 with TRBJ1-3; D unresolved. V was shortened by 0 bases and J by 0 bases, with 13 bases between the two germline ends. Germline lookup yields CDR1 SGDLS and CDR2 YYNGEE. The CDR3 is 17 residues long.

This clonotype was counted ten times or more. The chain combines TRBV12-3 or TRBV12-4 with TRBJ1-6, with D possibly being TRBD1 (6 bases). CDR3 length equals 15 residues. V dropped 3 bases and J dropped 7 bases, with 13 bases sitting between them. This CDR3 is CASSLTGAGNSPLHF. In DNA, the CDR3 is TGTGCCAGCAGTTTGACAGGAGCGGGGAATTCACCCCTCCACTTT.

The sample holds a few counts of this clonotype. The chain links TRBV9 to TRBJ2-1; 10 bases align to TRBD2. The junction had 5 bases not matched to a gene; V was cut back by 3 bases and J by 2 bases. CDR3 length: 16 amino acids. CDR1 and CDR2 from the germline V gene are SGDLS and YYNGEE. The CDR3 DNA is TGTGCCAGCAGCGGGGGAGGACTAGCGGCCTACAATGAGCAGTTCTTC. It encodes CASSGGGLAAYNEQFF.

This clonotype was recorded many times. This chain links TRBV9 with TRBJ2-2; D might be TRBD1 (6 bases). The V and J ends lost 0 bases and 5 bases respectively, with 17 bases between them. The CDR3 sequence is 17 residues long. Germline loops: CDR1 SGDLS, CDR2 YYNGEE. CDR3 region: CASSVGGSGALTGELFF. As DNA, the CDR3 is TGTGCCAGCAGCGTAGGCGGTTCAGGGGCCCTGACCGGGGAGCTGTTTTTT.

The rearrangement joins TRBV7-6 to TRBJ2-7, with 8 bases identical to TRBD1. Trimming removed 0 bases from V and 2 bases from J; junction bases left unmatched: 3. The CDR3 totals 15 residues. Germline CDR1 SGHVS, CDR2 FNYEAQ. CDR3 sequence reads: CASSLADRGTYEQYF. As DNA, the CDR3 is TGTGCCAGCAGCTTAGCCGACAGGGGTACCTACGAGCAGTACTTC.

This clonotype was seen many times. The chain joins TRBV6-1 to TRBJ2-5; perhaps TRBD1 as D (6 bases). Germline V gene data show CDR1 as MNHNS and CDR2 as SASEGT. CDR3 size: 13 residues. Between the trimmed V and J ends, which lost 6 bases and 5 bases, there was a span of 13 bases. DNA for the CDR3: TGTGCCAGCAGGCTCCCCCAGGGGGAGACCCAGTACTTC. Its protein is CASRLPQGETQYF.

This sequence joins TRBV3-1 and TRBJ2-2; D is perhaps TRBD2 (6 bases). Per germline, CDR1 LGHDT and CDR2 YNNKEL (reference sequence). V lost 2 bases and J lost 9, with 10 bases in between. This CDR3 comprises 13 residues. The CDR3 bases are TGTGCCAGCAGCCAAACGGGAGCCCGGGAGCTGTTTTTT. It encodes CASSQTGARELFF.

The chain couples TRBV5-6 to TRBJ2-1; D might be TRBD2 (5 bases). Germline V gene lookup returns CDR1 SGHDT and CDR2 YYEEEE. The CDR3 has 15 amino acids. V shed 4 bases and J shed 7 bases, with 18 bases lying between them. CDR3 amino acids: CASSPGPRGLNEQFF. The CDR3 DNA sequence: TGTGCCAGCAGCCCCGGGCCGAGAGGGTTGAATGAGCAGTTCTTC.

There are a few counts of this clonotype. This chain uses TRBV11-2 with TRBJ2-5; D might be TRBD1 (6 bases). This CDR3 contains 18 residues. Germline loops: CDR1 SGHAT, CDR2 FQNNGV. V shed 5 bases and J shed 0 bases, with 22 bases lying between them. In nucleotides, the CDR3 is TGTGCCAGCAGCCCGAGGTGGGGGCCGGGCGAGTACCAAGAGACCCAGTACTTC. It translates to CASSPRWGPGEYQETQYF. Combining the CDR3 with reference TRBV11-2 and TRBJ2-5 gives the whole variable domain EAGVAQSPRYKIIEKRQSVAFWCNPISGHATLYWYQQILGQGPKLLIQFQNNGVVDDSQLPKDRFSAERLKGVDSTLKIQPAKLEDSAVYLCASSPRWGPGEYQETQYFGPGTRLLVL.

V and J are TRBV3-1 and TRBJ2-5, with 12 bases that match TRBD2. The V segment lost 4 bases and the J segment 9 bases; nucleotides outside the gene matches: 9. The CDR3 consists of 15 residues. In germline, CDR1 is LGHDT, CDR2 YNNKEL (reference sequence). CDR3 nucleotides: TGTGCCAGCAGCCCCACTAGCGGGAGGCCAACGTCCCAGTACTTC. Amino acid sequence: CASSPTSGRPTSQYF.

The chain has TRBV5-1 and TRBJ1-6; possible D gene TRBD1, 5 bases. The CDR3 contains 16 residues. With 5 bases removed from V and 0 bases from J, the gap between germline ends came to 12 bases. Per the germline V gene, CDR1 is SGHRS and CDR2 is YFSETQ. The CDR3 region has the DNA TGCGCCAGCAGTGACAGCTTTGGCTCCTATAATTCACCCCTCCACTTT. This translates into CASSDSFGSYNSPLHF.